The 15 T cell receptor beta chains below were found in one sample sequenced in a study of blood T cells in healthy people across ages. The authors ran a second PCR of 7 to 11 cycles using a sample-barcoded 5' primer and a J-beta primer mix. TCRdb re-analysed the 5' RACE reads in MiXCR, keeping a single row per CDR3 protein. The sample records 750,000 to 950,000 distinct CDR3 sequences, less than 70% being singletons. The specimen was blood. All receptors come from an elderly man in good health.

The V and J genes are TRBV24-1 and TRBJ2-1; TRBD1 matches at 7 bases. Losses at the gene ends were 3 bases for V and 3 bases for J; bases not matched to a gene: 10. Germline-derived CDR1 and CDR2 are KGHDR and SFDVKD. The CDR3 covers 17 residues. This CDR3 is CATSDGAGTAFYNEQFF. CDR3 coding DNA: TGTGCCACCAGTGATGGCGCCGGGACAGCCTTCTACAATGAGCAGTTCTTC.

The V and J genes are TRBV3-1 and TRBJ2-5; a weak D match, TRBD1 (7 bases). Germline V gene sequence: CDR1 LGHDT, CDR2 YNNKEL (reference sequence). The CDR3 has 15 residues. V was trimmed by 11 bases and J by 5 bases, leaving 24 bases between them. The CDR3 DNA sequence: TGTGCCGGAGGGGACAGCGAGGGTCCCCAGGAGACCCAGTACTTC. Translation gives CAGGDSEGPQETQYF.

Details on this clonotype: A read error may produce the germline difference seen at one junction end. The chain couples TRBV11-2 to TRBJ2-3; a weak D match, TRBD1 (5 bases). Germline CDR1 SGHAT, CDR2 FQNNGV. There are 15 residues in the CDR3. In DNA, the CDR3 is TGTACCAGCAGCTTAGGTTCGGGCAGGGTTGATACGCAGTATTTT. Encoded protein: CTSSLGSGRVDTQYF.

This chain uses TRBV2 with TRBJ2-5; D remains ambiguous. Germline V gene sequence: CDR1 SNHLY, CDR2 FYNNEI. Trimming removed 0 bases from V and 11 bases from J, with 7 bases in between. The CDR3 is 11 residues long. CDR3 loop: CASSEAGKQYF. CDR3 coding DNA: TGTGCCAGCAGTGAAGCGGGAAAGCAGTACTTC.

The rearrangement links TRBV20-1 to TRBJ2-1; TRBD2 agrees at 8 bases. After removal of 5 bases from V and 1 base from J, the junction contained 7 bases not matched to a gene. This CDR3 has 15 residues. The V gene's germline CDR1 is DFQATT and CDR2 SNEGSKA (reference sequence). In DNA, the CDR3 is TGCAGTGCTGCCCCTACTAGCGGATCCTACAATGAGCAGTTCTTC. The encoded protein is CSAAPTSGSYNEQFF.

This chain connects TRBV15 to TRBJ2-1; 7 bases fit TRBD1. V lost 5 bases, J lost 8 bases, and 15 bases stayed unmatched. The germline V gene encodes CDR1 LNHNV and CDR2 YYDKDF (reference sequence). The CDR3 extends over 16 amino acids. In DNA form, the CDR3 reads TGTGCCACCAGCTCCTACGACAGGGATAATCGCTATGAGCAGTTCTTC. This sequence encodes CATSSYDRDNRYEQFF. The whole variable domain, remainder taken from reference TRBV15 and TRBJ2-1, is DAMVIQNPRYQVTQFGKPVTLSCSQTLNHNVMYWYQQKSSQAPKLLFHYYDKDFNNEADTPDNFQSRRPNTSFCFLDIRSPGLGDTAMYLCATSSYDRDNRYEQFFGPGTRLTVL.

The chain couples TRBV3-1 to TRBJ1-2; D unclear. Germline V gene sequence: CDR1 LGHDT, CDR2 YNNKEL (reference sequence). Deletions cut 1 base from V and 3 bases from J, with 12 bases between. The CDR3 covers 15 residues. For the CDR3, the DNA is TGTGCCAGCAGCCAAGCGGGCAGGAGGGACTATGGCTACACCTTC. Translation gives CASSQAGRRDYGYTF. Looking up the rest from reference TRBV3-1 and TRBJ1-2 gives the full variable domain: DTAVSQTPKYLVTQMGNDKSIKCEQNLGHDTMYWYKQDSKKFLKIMFSYNNKELIINETVPNRFSPKSPDKAHLNLHINSLELGDSAVYFCASSQAGRRDYGYTFGSGTRLTVV.

CDR3 nucleotide sequence: TGCGCCAGCAGCTCATACCCAAGGACTAGCGCAGGGCACAGAGACGCGTATTTT. Protein sequence: CASSSYPRTSAGHRDAYF. The chain has TRBV5-1 and TRBJ2-3; 9 nucleotides line up with TRBD2. The CDR3 is made up of 18 amino acids. The germline V gene encodes CDR1 SGHRS and CDR2 YFSETQ. V shed 3 bases, J shed 14 bases, and the junction held 25 bases outside the gene matches.

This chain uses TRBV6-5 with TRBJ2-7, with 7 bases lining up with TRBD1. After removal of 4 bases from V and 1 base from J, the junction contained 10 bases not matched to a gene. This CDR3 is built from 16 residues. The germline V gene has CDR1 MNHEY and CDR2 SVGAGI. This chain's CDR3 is CASSLATGAPSYEQYF. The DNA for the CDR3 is TGTGCCAGCAGTTTAGCAACAGGGGCGCCGTCCTACGAGCAGTACTTC.

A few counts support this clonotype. The CDR3 loop is CAISESNGFYEQYF. Written as DNA, the CDR3 is TGTGCCATCAGTGAGTCGAACGGCTTCTACGAGCAGTACTTC. This chain connects TRBV10-3 to TRBJ2-7; D unclear. Trimming took off 0 bases at V and 3 bases at J, with 9 bases between the two ends. There are 14 residues in the CDR3. CDR1 and CDR2 from the germline V gene are ENHRY and SYGVKD.

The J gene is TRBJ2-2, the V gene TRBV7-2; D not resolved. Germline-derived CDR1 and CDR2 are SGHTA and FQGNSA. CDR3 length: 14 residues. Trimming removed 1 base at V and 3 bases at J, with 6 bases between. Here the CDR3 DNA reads TGTGCCAGCAGCTTAGGGGCTTACACCGGGGAGCTGTTTTTT. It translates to CASSLGAYTGELFF.

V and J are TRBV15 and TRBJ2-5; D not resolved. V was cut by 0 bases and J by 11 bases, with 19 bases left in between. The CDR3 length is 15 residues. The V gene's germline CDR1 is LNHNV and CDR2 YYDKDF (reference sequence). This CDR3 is CATSRETFSYNEQYF. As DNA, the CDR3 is TGTGCCACCAGCAGAGAGACTTTCTCCTACAATGAGCAGTACTTC.

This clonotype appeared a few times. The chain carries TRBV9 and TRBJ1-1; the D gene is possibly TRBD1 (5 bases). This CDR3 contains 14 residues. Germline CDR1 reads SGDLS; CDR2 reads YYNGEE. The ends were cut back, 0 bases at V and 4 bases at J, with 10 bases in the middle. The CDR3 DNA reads TGTGCCAGCAGCGTAGTGGGGGTGGTCACTGAAGCTTTCTTT. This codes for CASSVVGVVTEAFF.

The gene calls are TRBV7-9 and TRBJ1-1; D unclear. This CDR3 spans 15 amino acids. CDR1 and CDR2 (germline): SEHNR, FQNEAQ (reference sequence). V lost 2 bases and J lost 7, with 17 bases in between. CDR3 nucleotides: TGTGCCAGCAGCTTAAATTTCTTTCCCTCTGGTGAAGCTTTCTTT. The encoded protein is CASSLNFFPSGEAFF.

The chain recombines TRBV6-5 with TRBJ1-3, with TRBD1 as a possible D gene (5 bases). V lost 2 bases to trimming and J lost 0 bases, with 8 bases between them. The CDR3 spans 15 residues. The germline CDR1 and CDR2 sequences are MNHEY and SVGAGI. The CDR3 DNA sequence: TGTGCCAGCAGTTACGGGGCCATCTCTGGAAACACCATATATTTT. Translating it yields CASSYGAISGNTIYF.